The T cell receptor beta chain under discussion was sequenced for a study of cytomegalovirus exposure and HLA in healthy donors. This clone was picked up a small number of times. The PCR had 60 Vbeta and 13 Jbeta primers. Assay: immunoSEQ multiplex PCR; the TCRdb copy retains only in-frame clones and omits some. Here the sample spans about 140,000 clones, approximately 61% being singletons. Sequenced: PBMCs. This receptor was identified in a human donor in good health.

In DNA, the CDR3 is TGTGCCAGCAGCTTAAGGGGGACAGGCTCCTACGAGCAGTACTTC. Its translation: CASSLRGTGSYEQYF. The chain couples TRBV7-9 to TRBJ2-7, with 8 bases that match TRBD1. In germline, CDR1 is SEHNR, CDR2 FQNEAQ (reference sequence). V shed 2 bases, J shed 0 bases, and the junction held 3 bases outside the gene matches. The CDR3 sequence is 15 residues long.